Listed below are T cell receptor beta chains from one sample, sequenced in a study of T cells after yellow fever vaccination. TCRdb fed the 5' RACE reads into MiXCR, producing one record per CDR3 protein. The top ten hold under 20% of the sample, which has about 250,000 distinct CDR3 sequences, roughly 3.5% seen once. The sequencing used PBMCs, collected 15 days after the yellow fever booster vaccination. These receptors came from a man younger than 35 who received the YFV17D yellow fever vaccine. Both conserved end residues are part of each CDR3. D genes are given only for firm matches. The listing skips clone size in some rows; elsewhere it reads once, few, many or a size class.

v_call	j_call	d_call	clone_size	cdr3_nt	cdr3_aa
TRBV27	TRBJ1-2	TRBD1	many	TGTGCCAGCAGTGCGACAGGGGACTATGGCTACACCTTC	CASSATGDYGYTF
TRBV6-6	TRBJ2-1	TRBD1	many	TGTGCCAGCATCGAAACCGGGACAGGGAATTACAATGAGCAGTTCTTC	CASIETGTGNYNEQFF
TRBV12-3/TRBV12-4	TRBJ2-7	NA	many	TGTGCCAGCAGTTTGGAGGGGAGCTCCTACGAGCAGTACTTC	CASSLEGSSYEQYF
TRBV20-1	TRBJ1-5	NA	many	TGCAGTGCCCGACGCGGGGGCGTAATCAATCAGCCCCAGCATTTT	CSARRGGVINQPQHF
TRBV5-1	TRBJ1-1	NA	many	TGCGCCAGCAGCGTGGGGACGGAGGGGACTGAAGCTTTCTTT	CASSVGTEGTEAFF
TRBV12-3/TRBV12-4	TRBJ2-1	NA	many	TGTGCCAGCAGTTTTGGTCAGGAGGGTGAGCAGTTCTTC	CASSFGQEGEQFF
TRBV7-9	TRBJ1-1	NA	many	TGTGCCAGCAACAAAGACGGAAGGGGCACTGAAGCTTTCTTT	CASNKDGRGTEAFF
TRBV4-3	TRBJ2-3	TRBD2	NA	TGCGCCAGCAGCCAAGATAGTGGCGGGGGGGCGTATACGCAGTATTTT	CASSQDSGGGAYTQYF
TRBV28	TRBJ2-3	TRBD1	few	TGTGCCAGCAGCCAGACAGGGGTCACAGATACGCAGTATTTT	CASSQTGVTDTQYF
TRBV7-2	TRBJ1-5	NA	many	TGTGCCAGCAGCTTAGGTTCGGCAGTTCATCAGCCCCAGCATTTT	CASSLGSAVHQPQHF
TRBV14	TRBJ1-2	TRBD1	many	TGTGCCAGCAGCCAAGCACCACAGGGGGTCGGCTATGGCTACACCTTC	CASSQAPQGVGYGYTF
TRBV20-1	TRBJ2-5	TRBD1	NA	TGCAGTGCTAGAGCCGGGACAGACCAAGAGACCCAGTACTTC	CSARAGTDQETQYF
TRBV7-2	TRBJ1-2	NA	many	TGTGCCAGCAGCTCGCCCGGGACCGACGCTGGCTACACCTTC	CASSSPGTDAGYTF
TRBV7-7	TRBJ2-1	NA	many	TGTGCCAGCAGCCCCTCGGAGGGGGGGCCCTACAATGAGCAGTTCTTC	CASSPSEGGPYNEQFF
TRBV4-1	TRBJ1-2	TRBD1	many	TGCGCCAGCAGCCGAGGTGGACAGGAGACATATGGCTACACCTTC	CASSRGGQETYGYTF
TRBV11-2	TRBJ2-5	NA	many	TGTGCCAGCAGCTCCTTAGGACGTCGGGGGAAGACCCAGTACTTC	CASSSLGRRGKTQYF
TRBV12-3/TRBV12-4	TRBJ1-4	NA	many	TGTGCCAGCAGCTCGTTTAGAGGATCTGCAACTAATGAAAAACTGTTTTTT	CASSSFRGSATNEKLFF
TRBV7-9	TRBJ2-5	TRBD1	many	TGTGCCAGCAGCTTAACAGGGGGCGCGACTAAAGAGACCCAGTACTTC	CASSLTGGATKETQYF
TRBV1	TRBJ1-5	NA	many	TGCACCAGCAGCCAGGCGGGTTACAGGGCGAATCAGCCCCAGCATTTT	CTSSQAGYRANQPQHF
TRBV5-1	TRBJ2-2	TRBD2	many	TGCGCCAGCACCAAGCGGGGGCGAACCGGGGAGCTGTTTTTT	CASTKRGRTGELFF
TRBV7-3	TRBJ2-3	TRBD2	many	TGTGCCAGCAGCTTAGCGGGGGGGCCCGGCTACACGCAGTATTTT	CASSLAGGPGYTQYF
TRBV5-1	TRBJ1-1	TRBD1	many	TGCGCCAGCAGCTGGGAGGGGGCGATTATGAACACTGAAGCTTTCTTT	CASSWEGAIMNTEAFF